The present T cell receptor (beta chain) was sequenced within a study of cytomegalovirus exposure and HLA in healthy donors. Study at large: According to later analysis, the same platform produced the 120 validation and 666 first-cohort repertoires. Study-wide points: Among TCR sequences, most were rare, though some public TCRs appeared in many donors. Cytomegalovirus association was assigned to over 150 TCR beta chains.

A note on this clone: Its antigen is unidentified.

Using immunoSEQ multiplex PCR, the repertoire was profiled, and TCRdb retains in-frame clones only, with some absent. This sample has more than 95,000 clones, with about 87% found just once. The sequence was collected from a man aged 18 to 29 in good health and CMV-seronegative. The sequenced material came from PBMCs.

CDR3: CAWTSGAGTDTQYF. DNA of the CDR3: TGTGCCTGGACTAGCGGGGCGGGCACAGATACGCAGTATTTT. The chain is built from TRBV30 and TRBJ2-3; 9 bases are shared with TRBD2. CDR3 length: 14 residues. Looked up from germline, CDR1 is GTSNPN and CDR2 is SVGIG (reference sequence). The V gene end was trimmed by 4 bases and the J gene end by 1 base; junction bases not matched to a gene: 3. The whole variable domain, filled in from reference TRBV30 and TRBJ2-3, reads SQTIHQWPATLVQPVGSPLSLECTVEGTSNPNLYWYRQAAGRGLQLLFYSVGIGQISSEVPQNLSASRPQDRQFILSSKKLLLSDSGFYLCAWTSGAGTDTQYFGPGTRLTVL.